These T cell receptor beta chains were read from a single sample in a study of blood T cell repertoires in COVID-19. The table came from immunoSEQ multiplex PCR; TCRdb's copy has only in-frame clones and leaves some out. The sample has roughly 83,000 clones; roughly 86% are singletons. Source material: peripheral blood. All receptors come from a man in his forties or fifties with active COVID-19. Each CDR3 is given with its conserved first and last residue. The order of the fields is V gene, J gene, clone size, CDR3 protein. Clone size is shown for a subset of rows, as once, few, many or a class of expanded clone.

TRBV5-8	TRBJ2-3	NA	CASSRLTGGVSTDTQYF
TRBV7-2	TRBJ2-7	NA	CASSLALSSGSYEQYF
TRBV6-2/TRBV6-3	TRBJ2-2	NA	CASSYPGQGPRGELFF
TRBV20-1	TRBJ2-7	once	CSASWTGTYEQYF
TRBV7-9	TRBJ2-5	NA	CASSWGLAGVSETQYF
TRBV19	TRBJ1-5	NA	CASRRLGGQDRTQPQHF
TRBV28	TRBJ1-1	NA	CASRGWGGQGAYTEAFF
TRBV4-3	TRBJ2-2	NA	CASSQGALGEGGELFF
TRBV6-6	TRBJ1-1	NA	CASSYGAGLNTEAFF
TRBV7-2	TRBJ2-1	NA	CASSPQRGPYNEQFF
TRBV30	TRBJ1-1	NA	CAWTGFMNTEAFF
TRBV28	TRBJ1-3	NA	CASSTGTGFGNTIYF
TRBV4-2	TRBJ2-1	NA	CASSQDRGGEQFF
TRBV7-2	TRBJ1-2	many	CASSPRTGGGYGYTF
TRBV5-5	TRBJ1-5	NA	CASSLFGGASNQPQHF
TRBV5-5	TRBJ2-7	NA	CASSPTGQGTEQYF
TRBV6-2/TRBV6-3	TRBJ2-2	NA	CASSWLAGGPGTGELFF
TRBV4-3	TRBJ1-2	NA	CASSQDRGRYGYTF
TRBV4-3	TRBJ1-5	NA	CASSQDQGSGQPQHF
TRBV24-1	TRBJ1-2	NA	CATSEGQGYGYTF
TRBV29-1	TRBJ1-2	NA	CSVAQGDTF
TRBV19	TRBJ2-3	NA	CASSIPQITDTQYF
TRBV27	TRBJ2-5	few	CASSRGGRHETQYF
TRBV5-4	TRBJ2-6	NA	CASSLGGTGAAGANVLTF
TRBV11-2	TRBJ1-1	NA	CASSLSVLLNTEAFF
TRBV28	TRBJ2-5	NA	CASSFRGPSGGRKTQYF
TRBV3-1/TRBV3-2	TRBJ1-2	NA	CASSREPLWGYTF
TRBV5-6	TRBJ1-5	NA	CASSPMTGGNQPQHF
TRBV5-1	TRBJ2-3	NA	CASSLPSGSTTDTQYF